The clone carrying this TCR beta chain has a single count. What it binds is not known. The data belong to a study of T-cell reconstitution after alpha-beta-depleted transplantation in children. Whole-study findings and limits: Day-60 TCRbeta diversity that was high in some patients was derived from surviving recipient T cells and thymic progenitors. At one year after transplant, newly produced T cells mostly accounted for T-cell counts and diversity. It was reported that alpha-beta T cells came from several hundred expanded graft clones (about two months after transplant).

The authors prepared the TCRbeta library with unique molecular identifiers. TCRdb reprocessed the PCR reads via MiXCR and lists one record per CDR3 protein. The sample records 400,000 to 550,000 distinct CDR3 sequences, more than 9% being singletons. The CDR3 contains 15 residues. Losses at the gene ends were 2 bases for V and 4 bases for J; bases not matched to a gene: 4. Sequencing was performed on PBMCs, taken before TCRalphabeta/CD19-depleted stem cell transplant. The receptor's source is a child under 10 years old with inherited bone marrow failure, due to receive a stem cell transplant. The chain carries TRBV12-3 or TRBV12-4 and TRBJ2-1, with 8 bases aligning to TRBD1. The CDR3 region is CASSLPGTGYNEQFF. DNA of the CDR3: TGTGCCAGCAGTTTACCCGGGACAGGATACAATGAGCAGTTCTTC.